This entry lists 27 T cell receptor beta chains sequenced from one sample in a study of PD-1 blockade in classical Hodgkin lymphoma. Data came from immunoSEQ multiplex PCR; TCRdb stores just in-frame clones and leaves some out. The sample records approximately 100,000 clones, around nine tenths being singletons. All patients experienced relapse after autologous stem cell transplantation, and brentuximab vedotin exposure was variable. The sequencing used peripheral blood mononuclear cells (PBMCs), collected at baseline. The receptor source for this set is a human donor with classical Hodgkin lymphoma.

The chain recombines TRBV27 with TRBJ2-7; D gene unclear. Germline CDR1 MNHEY, CDR2 SMNVEV (reference sequence). The CDR3 loop spans 16 amino acids. Trimming cost V 2 bases and J 1 base, with 15 bases left between them. The CDR3 spells CASSLGLDPGSYEQYF. The CDR3 DNA sequence: TGTGCCAGCAGTTTAGGGTTGGATCCCGGTTCCTACGAGCAGTACTTC.

Only one count was recorded for this clone. This chain uses TRBV5-5 with TRBJ2-7; tentatively, D is TRBD1 or TRBD2 (5 bases each). Germline V gene lookup returns CDR1 SGHKS and CDR2 YYEKEE (reference sequence). The CDR3 is made up of 15 amino acids. V shed 0 bases and J shed 2 bases, with 12 bases lying between them. The CDR3 nucleotides read TGTGCCAGCAGCTTGGCACCCGGGACCACCTACGAGCAGTACTTC. The encoded protein is CASSLAPGTTYEQYF. Filled out from reference TRBV5-5 and TRBJ2-7, the complete variable domain reads DAGVTQSPTHLIKTRGQQVTLRCSPISGHKSVSWYQQVLGQGPQFIFQYYEKEERGRGNFPDRFSARQFPNYSSELNVNALLLGDSALYLCASSLAPGTTYEQYFGPGTRLTVT.

This rearrangement joins TRBV19 to TRBJ2-7; D is unclear. This CDR3 has 12 residues. Germline CDR1 is LNHDA and CDR2 is SQIVND (reference sequence). With 9 bases removed from V and 5 bases from J, the gap between germline ends came to 14 bases. CDR3 nucleotide sequence: TGTGCCAGCAGAGCCCCCCAAGACGAGCAGTACTTC. As protein: CASRAPQDEQYF.

The chain links TRBV19 to TRBJ2-5; 12 bases align to TRBD2. The germline CDR1 and CDR2 sequences are LNHDA and SQIVND (reference sequence). The V and J ends lost 3 bases and 7 bases, in that order; junction bases with no gene match: 3. The CDR3 runs 14 residues. The CDR3 coding sequence is TGTGCCAGTAGTATTCTACTAGCGGGAGGGACCCAGTACTTC. Amino acid sequence: CASSILLAGGTQYF.

This chain connects TRBV4-2 to TRBJ2-1, with 11 bases that match TRBD1. The germline CDR1 and CDR2 sequences are LGHNA and YNFKEQ. V was pared by 2 bases and J by 9 bases, with 3 bases of the junction left unmatched. CDR3 length equals 14 residues. In DNA, the CDR3 is TGTGCCAGCAGCCAACCCGGGACAGGGGGTGAGCAGTTCTTC. It is translated as CASSQPGTGGEQFF.

The chain links TRBV7-6 to TRBJ2-5; TRBD2 might be the D (6 bases). Germline V gives CDR1 SGHVS, CDR2 FNYEAQ. The CDR3 loop spans 16 amino acids. The V end was cut by 4 bases, the J end by 1 base, with 16 bases between. The CDR3 spells CASSSPVVSGQETQYF. The DNA of the CDR3 is TGTGCCAGCAGCTCGCCGGTAGTTAGCGGCCAAGAGACCCAGTACTTC.

The J gene is TRBJ1-2, the V gene TRBV10-3, with D maybe TRBD1 (6 bases). CDR3 length: 13 residues. V gave up 2 bases and J gave up 9 bases, with 13 bases separating them. Germline assignment: CDR1 ENHRY and CDR2 SYGVKD. CDR3 bases: TGTGCCATCAGTGAGACGACAGGTATACGCTACACCTTC. It codes for CAISETTGIRYTF.

The chain links TRBV19 to TRBJ1-5; D is undetermined. CDR3 length: 14 residues. Looked up from germline, CDR1 is LNHDA and CDR2 is SQIVND (reference sequence). Trimming took off 8 bases at V and 1 base at J, with 12 bases between the two ends. The CDR3 region is CASSLLISNQPQHF. In nucleotides, the CDR3 is TGTGCCAGTTCCCTACTTATAAGCAATCAGCCCCAGCATTTT.

This chain uses TRBV4-1 with TRBJ2-5; no clear D gene. The CDR3 runs to 13 residues. V lost 3 bases and J 2 bases, leaving 7 bases between the germline ends. The germline V gene encodes CDR1 MGHRA and CDR2 YSYEKL. This chain's CDR3 is CASSHAGQETQYF. DNA of the CDR3: TGCGCCAGCAGCCACGCAGGACAAGAGACCCAGTACTTC.

The chain links TRBV6-5 to TRBJ2-7; 7 nucleotides agree with TRBD1. This CDR3 region has 14 residues. Germline V lookup: CDR1 MNHEY, CDR2 SVGAGI. The V and J ends lost 2 bases and 7 bases, in that order; junction bases with no gene match: 8. CDR3 sequence: CASSYGLGQVEQYF. CDR3 bases: TGTGCCAGCAGTTACGGCCTAGGACAGGTGGAGCAGTACTTC.

The chain employs TRBV11-2 and TRBJ2-5; perhaps TRBD1 as D (5 bases). The germline V gene has CDR1 SGHAT and CDR2 FQNNGV. With 5 bases removed from V and 5 bases from J, the gap between germline ends came to 18 bases. CDR3 length: 15 amino acids. The CDR3 region has the DNA TGTGCCAGCAGCGTAAGACAGCTCATGGGGGAGACCCAGTACTTC. Its protein product is CASSVRQLMGETQYF.

The V gene is TRBV7-2, the J gene TRBJ2-7, with 7 bases matching TRBD2. The CDR3 is made up of 15 amino acids. V gave up 1 base and J gave up 3 bases; unmatched junction bases: 6. CDR1 and CDR2 from the germline V gene are SGHTA and FQGNSA. CDR3 nucleotide sequence: TGTGCCAGCAGCTTAGTGGGGACTAAGAACTACGAGCAGTACTTC. Translated, it gives CASSLVGTKNYEQYF.

The chain couples TRBV5-4 to TRBJ2-7; TRBD2 matches at 11 bases. CDR3 length: 16 amino acids. Germline trimming cut 4 bases from V and 5 bases from J; bases unmatched to any gene: 11. CDR1 is SGHNT and CDR2 is YYREEE in the germline V gene (reference sequence). This CDR3 is CASSARTSGSKNEQYF. The CDR3 DNA follows: TGTGCCAGCAGCGCGAGAACTAGCGGGAGTAAAAACGAGCAGTACTTC.

The rearrangement uses TRBV10-1 and TRBJ2-3, with D perhaps TRBD2 (5 bases). Germline values: CDR1 WNHNN, CDR2 SYGVQD (reference sequence). This CDR3 has 17 residues. Trimming stripped 0 bases from V and 4 bases from J, with 17 bases between. CDR3 loop: CASSESETMYPPDTQYF. The CDR3 bases are TGCGCCAGCAGTGAGTCGGAGACTATGTATCCGCCAGATACGCAGTATTTT.

The chain employs TRBV29-1 and TRBJ1-3, with a weak D call TRBD1 (6 bases). Germline V gene sequence: CDR1 SQVTM, CDR2 ANQGSEA. Trimming removed 4 bases from V and 2 bases from J, with 12 bases in between. The CDR3 totals 14 residues. This CDR3 reads CSVAPGEAGNTIYF. The DNA of the CDR3 is TGCAGCGTTGCTCCAGGGGAAGCTGGAAACACCATATATTTT.

This chain joins TRBV2 and TRBJ2-7; TRBD1 matches at 10 bases. The CDR3 runs to 13 residues. Germline lookup yields CDR1 SNHLY and CDR2 FYNNEI. With V trimmed by 9 bases and J by 4 bases, 6 bases remained unmatched. CDR3 nucleotide sequence: TGTGCCAGTAACCCGGGACAGGGGTACGAGCAGTACTTC. Translation: CASNPGQGYEQYF.

The genes are TRBV10-3 and TRBJ2-7; 7 bases match TRBD2. Unmatched junction bases numbered 21, after V lost 6 bases and J lost 7 bases. In germline, CDR1 is ENHRY, CDR2 SYGVKD. This CDR3 has 17 amino acids. The CDR3 is CAIRTGGEVRRGVEQYF. CDR3 coding DNA: TGTGCCATCAGGACGGGGGGAGAAGTGCGAAGAGGGGTGGAGCAGTACTTC.

The V gene is TRBV19, the J gene TRBJ2-1; 12 bases fit TRBD2. The CDR3 is 19 amino acids. From germline, CDR1 is LNHDA and CDR2 SQIVND (reference sequence). After removal of 3 bases from V and 2 bases from J, the junction contained 11 bases not matched to a gene. CDR3 residues: CASSIRPTSGRRAYNEQFF. The CDR3 DNA sequence: TGTGCCAGTAGTATTCGCCCGACTAGCGGGAGACGGGCCTACAATGAGCAGTTCTTC.

The chain has TRBV9 and TRBJ2-4; TRBD1 might be the D (6 bases). Germline-derived CDR1 and CDR2 are SGDLS and YYNGEE. The V end was cut by 0 bases, the J end by 5 bases, with 15 bases between. There are 16 residues in the CDR3. CDR3 in amino acids: CASSVGPLWGQNIQYF. CDR3 DNA: TGTGCCAGCAGCGTAGGCCCCCTTTGGGGGCAAAACATTCAGTACTTC. The complete variable domain, with remaining parts taken from reference TRBV9 and TRBJ2-4, reads DSGVTQTPKHLITATGQRVTLRCSPRSGDLSVYWYQQSLDQGLQFLIQYYNGEERAKGNILERFSAQQFPDLHSELNLSSLELGDSALYFCASSVGPLWGQNIQYFGAGTRLSVL.

The V and J genes are TRBV29-1 and TRBJ2-7; possibly TRBD1 for D (5 bases). Germline V gene data show CDR1 as SQVTM and CDR2 as ANQGSEA. The CDR3 contains 17 residues. The V end was cut by 0 bases, the J end by 3 bases, with 21 bases between. CDR3 DNA sequence: TGCAGCGTTGAAGATCCCGCAGTCCAGGGTCCCGTCTACGAGCAGTACTTC. This sequence encodes CSVEDPAVQGPVYEQYF.

The CDR3 spells CASSLSRQSPNEKLFF. Here the CDR3 DNA reads TGTGCCAGCAGCTTATCCCGCCAGAGCCCTAATGAAAAACTGTTTTTT. The genes are TRBV7-9 and TRBJ1-4; D unresolved. V lost 2 bases to trimming and J lost 3 bases, with 13 bases between them. Germline V gene lookup returns CDR1 SEHNR and CDR2 FQNEAQ (reference sequence). The CDR3 is made up of 16 amino acids.

The V gene is TRBV10-1, the J gene TRBJ1-2; TRBD1 is a possible D gene (6 bases). This CDR3 region has 13 residues. Trimming stripped 4 bases from V and 4 bases from J, with 10 bases between. Germline V gene lookup returns CDR1 WNHNN and CDR2 SYGVQD (reference sequence). CDR3 sequence: CASSAGGPYGYTF. Written as DNA, the CDR3 is TGCGCCAGCAGTGCTGGGGGCCCCTATGGCTACACCTTC.

This chain joins TRBV29-1 and TRBJ2-5, with D possibly being TRBD1 or TRBD2 (5 bases each). The CDR3 spans 13 residues. Trimming cost V 6 bases and J 2 bases, with 13 bases left between them. Germline V gene data show CDR1 as SQVTM and CDR2 as ANQGSEA. DNA for the CDR3: TGCAGCGTCAGGGACGGATTTCAAGAGACCCAGTACTTC. Residues: CSVRDGFQETQYF.

The gene calls are TRBV11-1 and TRBJ1-1; 12 nucleotides match TRBD1. The CDR3 totals 16 residues. From germline, CDR1 is SGHAT and CDR2 FQDESV (reference sequence). Losses at the gene ends were 0 bases for V and 4 bases for J; bases not matched to a gene: 3. The CDR3 DNA sequence: TGTGCCAGCAGCTTAGCGGGGGGACAGGGGGCCACTGAAGCTTTCTTT. Translated: CASSLAGGQGATEAFF.

V usage is TRBV27 and J usage is TRBJ1-1; D remains unclear. V lost 5 bases to trimming and J lost 3 bases, with 22 bases between them. The CDR3 contains 17 residues. Germline CDR1 is MNHEY and CDR2 is SMNVEV (reference sequence). The CDR3 DNA reads TGTGCCAGCAGTGAAGTTCGGGAGTGGGATTCTGACACTGAAGCTTTCTTT. Its translation: CASSEVREWDSDTEAFF.

This sequence joins TRBV10-3 and TRBJ1-5, with 9 bases fitting TRBD1. The V segment lost 0 bases and the J segment 7 bases; nucleotides outside the gene matches: 7. The CDR3 sequence is 16 residues long. Germline values: CDR1 ENHRY, CDR2 SYGVKD. CDR3 in amino acids: CAISESGGQGSQPQHF. Here the CDR3 DNA reads TGTGCCATCAGTGAGTCAGGAGGACAGGGGAGCCAGCCCCAGCATTTT.

V and J are TRBV6-6 and TRBJ1-3; D perhaps matches TRBD1 (6 bases). This CDR3 has 13 residues. Germline values: CDR1 MNHNY, CDR2 SVGAGI (reference sequence). V gave up 7 bases and J gave up 0 bases, with 7 bases separating them. The CDR3 DNA reads as TGTGCCAGCAAGGGGGGCTCTGGAAACACCATATATTTT. Protein sequence: CASKGGSGNTIYF.